This is a list of T cell receptor beta chains from one sample in a study of T-cell memory formation after mild COVID-19. TCRdb reanalysed the 5' RACE reads using MiXCR and keeps one entry per CDR3 protein. The profile shows approximately 340,000 distinct CDR3 sequences, roughly 13% of them singletons. Material for sequencing was PBMCs or a T cell subset sorted from them (not recorded which). Receptor source: a man aged 18 to 30 who had mild COVID-19 (a few samples of this study predate the infection). Cell type and time point are not known. Each CDR3 is given with its conserved first and last residue. Fields, in order: clone size, D gene, J gene, V gene, CDR3 DNA, CDR3 protein. The D gene is left open where the match is weak. Clone size appears in some rows only: once, few, many, or a class for an expanded clone.

few TRBD1 TRBJ1-1 TRBV6-2/TRBV6-3 TGTGCCAGCAGTTACGGGGCAGGGGGTGCCACTGAAGCTTTCTTT CASSYGAGGATEAFF
- - TRBJ1-2 TRBV2 TGTGCCAGCAGTGAAAGACTAGTGGACACCTATGGCTACACCTTC CASSERLVDTYGYTF
- TRBD1 TRBJ1-2 TRBV24-1 TGTGCCACCAATATCCGGACAGGGCACTATGGCTACACCTTC CATNIRTGHYGYTF
- TRBD1 TRBJ1-1 TRBV7-8 TGTGCCAGCAGCTTAACCAGGGGGCGCATCAGCACTGAAGCTTTCTTT CASSLTRGRISTEAFF
many - TRBJ2-1 TRBV11-2 TGTGCCAGCACCGGGGACTCCTACAATGAGCAGTTCTTC CASTGDSYNEQFF
few TRBD1 TRBJ1-6 TRBV2 TGTGCCAGCAGTGAAAGGGGACAGGCGAGCTCCTATAATTCACCCCTCCACTTT CASSERGQASSYNSPLHF
few TRBD2 TRBJ2-3 TRBV20-1 TGCAGTGCTAGACTAGCGGGATTGCGAGATACGCAGTATTTT CSARLAGLRDTQYF
few TRBD2 TRBJ2-3 TRBV6-5 TGTGCCAGCAGTCCCCGGACTAGCGGGGGCACAGATACGCAGTATTTT CASSPRTSGGTDTQYF
few - TRBJ1-6 TRBV5-1 TGCGCCAGCAGCTTGGCCAGGTCCTATAATTCACCCCTCCACTTT CASSLARSYNSPLHF
- - TRBJ2-5 TRBV7-2 TGTGCCAGCAGCTTCTATTCGGCCATCGGGGAGACCCAGTACTTC CASSFYSAIGETQYF
many - TRBJ2-5 TRBV5-1 TGCGCCAGCAGCAGACAACAAGAGACCCAGTACTTC CASSRQQETQYF
few - TRBJ2-1 TRBV7-8 TGTGCCAGCAGCCGCGTGAAGACAGGAAGTAATGAGCAGTTCTTC CASSRVKTGSNEQFF